A single T cell receptor beta chain is shown here with its context. Its antigen remains unidentified. These data originate in a study of pediatric ulcerative colitis. Study observations and caveats: All ulcerative colitis patients, but no controls, carried a couple of rectal clonotypes.

V lost 0 bases and J 5 bases, leaving 20 bases between the germline ends. Germline loops: CDR1 SGHRS, CDR2 YFSETQ. This CDR3 is 18 amino acids long. TCRdb's table, derived via immunoSEQ multiplex PCR, lists solely in-frame clones and lacks some. The sample contains 55,000 to 75,000 clones, roughly nine tenths of which appear only once. Sequences were obtained from blood. The clonotype comes from a boy aged 5-17 years with severe ulcerative colitis. The J gene is TRBJ1-4, the V gene TRBV5-1; D unclear. The CDR3 bases are TGCGCCAGCAGCTTGGCTACGGTAGTGGGGTCCCCAAATGAAAAACTGTTTTTT. Its translation: CASSLATVVGSPNEKLFF.